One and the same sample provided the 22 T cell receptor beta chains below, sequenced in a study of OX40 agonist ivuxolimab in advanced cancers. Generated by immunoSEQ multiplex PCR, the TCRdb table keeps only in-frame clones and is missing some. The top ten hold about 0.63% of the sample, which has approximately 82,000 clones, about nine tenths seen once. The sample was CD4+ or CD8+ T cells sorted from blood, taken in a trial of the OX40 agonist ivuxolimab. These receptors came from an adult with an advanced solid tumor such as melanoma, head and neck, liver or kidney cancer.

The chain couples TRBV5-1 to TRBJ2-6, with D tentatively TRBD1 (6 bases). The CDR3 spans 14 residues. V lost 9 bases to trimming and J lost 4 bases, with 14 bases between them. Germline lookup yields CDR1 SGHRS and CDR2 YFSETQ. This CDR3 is CATRPGTGANVLTF. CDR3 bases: TGCGCCACCCGGCCGGGGACAGGGGCCAACGTCCTGACTTTC.

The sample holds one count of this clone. The CDR3 loop is CASSPQPYEQYF. The CDR3 DNA follows: TGTGCCAGCAGTCCCCAGCCCTACGAGCAGTACTTC. This chain connects TRBV25-1 to TRBJ2-7, with D unclear. The CDR3 is 12 amino acids. Trimming left V 5 bases short and J 2 bases short, with 7 bases between. In germline, CDR1 is MGHDK, CDR2 SYGVNS.

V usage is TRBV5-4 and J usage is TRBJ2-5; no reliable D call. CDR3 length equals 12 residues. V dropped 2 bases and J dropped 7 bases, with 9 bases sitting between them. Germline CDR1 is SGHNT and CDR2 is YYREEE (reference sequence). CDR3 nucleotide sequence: TGTGCCAGCAGCTTTTCGCATCGGACCCAGTACTTC. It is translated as CASSFSHRTQYF.

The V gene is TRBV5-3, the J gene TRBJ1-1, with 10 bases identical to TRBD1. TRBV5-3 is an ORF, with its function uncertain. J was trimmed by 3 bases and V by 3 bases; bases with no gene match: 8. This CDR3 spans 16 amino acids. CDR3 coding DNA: TGTGCCAGAAGCTGGGACAGGGGAGGTTTGGACACTGAAGCTTTCTTT. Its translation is CARSWDRGGLDTEAFF.

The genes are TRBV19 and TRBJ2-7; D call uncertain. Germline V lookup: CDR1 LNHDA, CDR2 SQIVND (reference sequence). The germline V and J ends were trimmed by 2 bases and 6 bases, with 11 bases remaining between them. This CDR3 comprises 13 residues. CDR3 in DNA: TGTGCCAGTAGTATAAATCGGGTTGGCGAGCAGTACTTC. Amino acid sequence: CASSINRVGEQYF.

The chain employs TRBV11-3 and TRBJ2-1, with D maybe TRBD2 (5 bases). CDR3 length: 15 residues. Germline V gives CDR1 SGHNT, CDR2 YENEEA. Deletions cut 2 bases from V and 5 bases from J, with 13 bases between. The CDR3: CASSLTASSNNEQFF. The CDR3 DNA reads TGTGCCAGCAGCTTAACTGCTAGCTCTAACAATGAGCAGTTCTTC.

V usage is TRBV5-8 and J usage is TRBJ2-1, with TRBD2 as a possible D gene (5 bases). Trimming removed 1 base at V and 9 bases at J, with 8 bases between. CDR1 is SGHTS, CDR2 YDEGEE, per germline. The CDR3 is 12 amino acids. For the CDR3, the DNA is TGTGCCAGCAGCTTGATAGCGCTTGAGCAGTTCTTC. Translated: CASSLIALEQFF.

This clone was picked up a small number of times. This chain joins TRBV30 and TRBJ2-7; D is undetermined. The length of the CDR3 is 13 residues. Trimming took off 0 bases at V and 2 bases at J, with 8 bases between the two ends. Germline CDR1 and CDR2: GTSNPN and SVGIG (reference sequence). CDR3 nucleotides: TGTGCCTGGAGTGTACAGTCTGCCTACGAGCAGTACTTC. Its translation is CAWSVQSAYEQYF.

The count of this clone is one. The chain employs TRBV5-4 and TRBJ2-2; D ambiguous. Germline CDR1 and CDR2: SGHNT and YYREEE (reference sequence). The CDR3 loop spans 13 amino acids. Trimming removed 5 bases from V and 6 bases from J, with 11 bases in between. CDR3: CASSPRDPGELFF. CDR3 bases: TGTGCCAGCAGTCCAAGGGATCCCGGGGAGCTGTTTTTT.

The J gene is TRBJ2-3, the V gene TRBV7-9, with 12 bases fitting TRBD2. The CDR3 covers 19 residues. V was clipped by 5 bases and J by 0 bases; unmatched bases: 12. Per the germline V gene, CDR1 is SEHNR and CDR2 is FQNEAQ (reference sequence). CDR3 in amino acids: CASSRSGTSGRESTDTQYF. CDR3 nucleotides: TGTGCCAGCAGCAGATCCGGGACTAGCGGGCGCGAAAGCACAGATACGCAGTATTTT.

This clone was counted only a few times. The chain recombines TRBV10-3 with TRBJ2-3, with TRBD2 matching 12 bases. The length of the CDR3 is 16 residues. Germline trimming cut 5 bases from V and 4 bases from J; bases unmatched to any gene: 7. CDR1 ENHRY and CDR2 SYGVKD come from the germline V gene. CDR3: CAISQRLAGAPDTQYF. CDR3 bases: TGTGCCATCAGTCAAAGACTAGCGGGAGCCCCAGATACGCAGTATTTT.

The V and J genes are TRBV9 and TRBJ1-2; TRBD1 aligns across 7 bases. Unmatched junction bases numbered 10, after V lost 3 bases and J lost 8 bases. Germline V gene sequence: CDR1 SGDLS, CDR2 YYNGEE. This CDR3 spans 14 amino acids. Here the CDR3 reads CASSGHRGARGYTF. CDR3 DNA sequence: TGTGCCAGCAGCGGTCACAGGGGCGCAAGGGGCTACACCTTC.

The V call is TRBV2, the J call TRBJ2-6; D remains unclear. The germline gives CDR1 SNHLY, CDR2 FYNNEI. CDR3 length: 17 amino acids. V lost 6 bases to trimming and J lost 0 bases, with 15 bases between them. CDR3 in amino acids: CASSLVAVLSGANVLTF. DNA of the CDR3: TGTGCCAGCAGCCTCGTCGCGGTACTCTCTGGGGCCAACGTCCTGACTTTC. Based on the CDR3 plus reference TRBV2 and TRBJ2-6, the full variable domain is EPEVTQTPSHQVTQMGQEVILRCVPISNHLYFYWYRQILGQKVEFLVSFYNNEISEKSEIFDDQFSVERPDGSNFTLKIRSTKLEDSAMYFCASSLVAVLSGANVLTFGAGSRLTVL.

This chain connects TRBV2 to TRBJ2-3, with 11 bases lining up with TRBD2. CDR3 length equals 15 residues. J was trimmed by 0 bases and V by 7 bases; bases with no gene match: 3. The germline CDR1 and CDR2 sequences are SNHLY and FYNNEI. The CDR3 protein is CASIRTSGSTDTQYF. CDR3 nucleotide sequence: TGTGCCAGCATAAGGACTAGCGGGAGCACAGATACGCAGTATTTT.

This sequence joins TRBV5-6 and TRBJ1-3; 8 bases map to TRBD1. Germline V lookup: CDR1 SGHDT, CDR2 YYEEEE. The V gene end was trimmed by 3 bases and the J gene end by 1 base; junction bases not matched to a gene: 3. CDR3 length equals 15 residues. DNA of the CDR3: TGTGCCAGCAGCTCGGACAGGGTGTCTGGAAACACCATATATTTT. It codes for CASSSDRVSGNTIYF. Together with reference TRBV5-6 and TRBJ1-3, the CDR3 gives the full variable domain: DAGVTQSPTHLIKTRGQQVTLRCSPKSGHDTVSWYQQALGQGPQFIFQYYEEEERQRGNFPDRFSGHQFPNYSSELNVNALLLGDSALYLCASSSDRVSGNTIYFGEGSWLTVV.

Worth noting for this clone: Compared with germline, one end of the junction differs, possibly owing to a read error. CDR3 sequence reads: CASSLNPGTHEEQYF. CDR3 DNA sequence: TGTGCTAGCAGCTTAAACCCAGGGACACACGAAGAGCAGTACTTC. This chain links TRBV7-7 with TRBJ2-7; TRBD1 might be the D (6 bases). This CDR3 has 15 amino acids. CDR1 and CDR2 (germline): SSHAT, FNYEAQ (reference sequence).

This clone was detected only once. CDR3 DNA sequence: TGTGCCAGCAGTGACTCGAACGGGGTCCTATACGAGCAGTACTTC. This codes for CASSDSNGVLYEQYF. This rearrangement joins TRBV6-4 to TRBJ2-7; D is possibly TRBD2 (5 bases). Germline CDR1 MRHNA, CDR2 SNTAGT. The CDR3 has 15 residues. V was cut by 0 bases and J by 4 bases, with 13 bases left in between.

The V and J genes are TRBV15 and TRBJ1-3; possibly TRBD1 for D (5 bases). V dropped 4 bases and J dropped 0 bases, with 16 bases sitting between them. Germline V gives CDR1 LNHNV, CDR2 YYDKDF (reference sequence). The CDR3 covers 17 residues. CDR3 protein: CATSTPVGVSSGNTIYF. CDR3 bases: TGTGCCACCAGCACCCCCGTGGGGGTATCCTCTGGAAACACCATATATTTT.

CDR3 DNA: TGTGCCAGTAGTGCCCTGTGGGATAATTCACCCCTCCACTTT. Translation: CASSALWDNSPLHF. The gene calls are TRBV19 and TRBJ1-6; D gene uncertain. Between the trimmed V and J ends, which lost 5 bases and 5 bases, there was a span of 10 bases. The length of the CDR3 is 14 residues. CDR1 and CDR2 (germline): LNHDA, SQIVND (reference sequence).

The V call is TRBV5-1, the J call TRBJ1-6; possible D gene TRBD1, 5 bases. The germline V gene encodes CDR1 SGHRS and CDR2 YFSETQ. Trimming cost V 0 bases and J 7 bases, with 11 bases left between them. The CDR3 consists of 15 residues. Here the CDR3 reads CASSLVGGSNSPLHF. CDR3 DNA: TGCGCCAGCAGCTTGGTCGGGGGGTCCAATTCACCCCTCCACTTT.

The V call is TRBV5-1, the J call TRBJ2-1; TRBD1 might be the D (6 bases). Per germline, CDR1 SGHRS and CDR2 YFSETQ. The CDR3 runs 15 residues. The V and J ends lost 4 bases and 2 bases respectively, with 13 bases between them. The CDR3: CASSAGTQTYNEQFF. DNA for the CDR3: TGCGCCAGCAGCGCCGGGACACAAACCTACAATGAGCAGTTCTTC.

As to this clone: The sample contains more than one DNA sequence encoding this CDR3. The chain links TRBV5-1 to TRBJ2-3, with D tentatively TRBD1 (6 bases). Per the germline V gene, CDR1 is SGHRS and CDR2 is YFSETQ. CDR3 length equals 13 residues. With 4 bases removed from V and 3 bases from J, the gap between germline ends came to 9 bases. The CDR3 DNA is TGCGCCAGCAGCCTTCAGGGGACAGATACGCAGTATTTT. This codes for CASSLQGTDTQYF. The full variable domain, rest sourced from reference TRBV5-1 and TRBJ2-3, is KAGVTQTPRYLIKTRGQQVTLSCSPISGHRSVSWYQQTPGQGLQFLFEYFSETQRNKGNFPGRFSGRQFSNSRSEMNVSTLELGDSALYLCASSLQGTDTQYFGPGTRLTVL.